These 31 T cell receptor beta chains were sequenced from one sample in a study of blood T cell repertoires in COVID-19. Libraries were prepared by immunoSEQ multiplex PCR; TCRdb keeps only in-frame clonotypes and omits some of them. The sample includes 300,000 to 400,000 clones, around 87% of them seen just once. Source material: peripheral blood. Receptors originate from a woman between 55 and 75 years old with COVID-19, enrolled during active disease.

This chain uses TRBV2 with TRBJ1-5; the D gene is possibly TRBD1 (6 bases). V was pared by 8 bases and J by 7 bases, with 12 bases between. The germline V gene encodes CDR1 SNHLY and CDR2 FYNNEI. This CDR3 comprises 12 residues. This CDR3 is CASAPGAQPQHF. For the CDR3, the DNA is TGTGCCAGCGCACCAGGGGCACAGCCCCAGCATTTT.

This sequence joins TRBV5-8 and TRBJ1-1; no definite D call. Germline CDR1 reads SGHTS; CDR2 reads YDEGEE. This CDR3 region has 16 residues. The V and J ends lost 0 bases and 2 bases respectively, with 14 bases between them. CDR3 nucleotides: TGTGCCAGCAGCTTGGAAGCTCCCCGCCGAAACACTGAAGCTTTCTTT. It encodes CASSLEAPRRNTEAFF.

The chain is built from TRBV6-6 and TRBJ1-3; D is unclear. This CDR3 is 13 amino acids long. Germline V gives CDR1 MNHNY, CDR2 SVGAGI (reference sequence). V lost 6 bases and J lost 4, with 10 bases in between. The CDR3 nucleotides read TGTGCCAGCAGCCTCCAGGAAGGAAACACCATATATTTT. The encoded protein is CASSLQEGNTIYF.

The V gene is TRBV19, the J gene TRBJ1-2; D call uncertain. V lost 3 bases to trimming and J lost 4 bases, with 21 bases between them. In germline, CDR1 is LNHDA, CDR2 SQIVND (reference sequence). This CDR3 has 17 residues. In DNA form, the CDR3 reads TGTGCCAGTAGTATCGGACTGGCGAACTTGGGTCGCTATGGCTACACCTTC. It encodes CASSIGLANLGRYGYTF.

The chain has TRBV9 and TRBJ1-6; 12 nucleotides agree with TRBD1. J was trimmed by 10 bases and V by 2 bases; bases with no gene match: 4. Germline CDR1 and CDR2: SGDLS and YYNGEE. CDR3 length: 15 amino acids. CDR3 residues: CASSVAGTGGSPLHF. CDR3 in DNA: TGTGCCAGCAGCGTCGCCGGGACAGGGGGCTCACCCCTCCACTTT.

V gene TRBV18 combines with J gene TRBJ1-2; 8 bases are shared with TRBD1. The V gene's germline CDR1 is KGHSH and CDR2 LQKENI. The CDR3 is 15 residues long. The trim removed 4 bases at V and 4 bases at J, leaving 8 bases unmatched. CDR3 sequence (DNA): TGTGCCAGCTCACAAGGACAGGGAGGTGGCTATGGCTACACCTTC. This translates into CASSQGQGGGYGYTF.

The J gene is TRBJ1-5, the V gene TRBV18; 8 bases map to TRBD1. The V gene end was trimmed by 3 bases and the J gene end by 9 bases; junction bases not matched to a gene: 4. Germline CDR1 reads KGHSH; CDR2 reads LQKENI. This CDR3 has 13 residues. The CDR3, as DNA: TGTGCCAGCTCACCTGGACAGGGATCGCCCCAGCATTTT. Its translation: CASSPGQGSPQHF. Full variable domain (rest looked up from reference TRBV18 and TRBJ1-5): NAGVMQNPRHLVRRRGQEARLRCSPMKGHSHVYWYRQLPEEGLKFMVYLQKENIIDESGMPKERFSAEFPKEGPSILRIQQVVRGDSAAYFCASSPGQGSPQHFGDGTRLSIL.

The chain carries TRBV5-4 and TRBJ2-1; TRBD2 matches at 9 bases. The germline V gene has CDR1 SGHNT and CDR2 YYREEE (reference sequence). V lost 1 base, J lost 3 bases, and 2 bases stayed unmatched. The CDR3 is 15 residues long. CDR3 region: CASSLQRGDYNEQFF. The CDR3 DNA follows: TGTGCCAGCAGCTTGCAGCGGGGGGACTACAATGAGCAGTTCTTC.

The V call is TRBV6-6, the J call TRBJ1-5; the D is unclear. The germline gives CDR1 MNHNY, CDR2 SVGAGI (reference sequence). This CDR3 region has 14 residues. The germline V and J ends were trimmed by 6 bases and 3 bases, with 12 bases remaining between them. CDR3 residues: CASRGEDVNQPQHF. CDR3 sequence (DNA): TGTGCCAGCAGGGGAGAGGACGTCAATCAGCCCCAGCATTTT.

This clone was found once. The V gene is TRBV4-2, the J gene TRBJ2-3, with D perhaps matching TRBD1 (5 bases). The CDR3 has 15 residues. Trimming took off 3 bases at V and 2 bases at J, with 12 bases between the two ends. From germline, CDR1 is LGHNA and CDR2 YNFKEQ. The CDR3 loop is CASSHGTGITDTQYF. The CDR3 bases are TGTGCCAGCAGCCATGGTACAGGTATCACAGATACGCAGTATTTT.

This clone came up once. The chain is built from TRBV10-3 and TRBJ2-7; 10 bases line up with TRBD1. In germline, CDR1 is ENHRY, CDR2 SYGVKD. With V trimmed by 5 bases and J by 2 bases, 3 bases remained unmatched. The CDR3 consists of 14 residues. CDR3 residues: CAISRGQGPYEQYF. CDR3 in DNA: TGTGCCATCAGTAGGGGACAGGGGCCCTACGAGCAGTACTTC.

V and J are TRBV6-2 or TRBV6-3 and TRBJ1-2; 10 nucleotides line up with TRBD1. Germline V gives CDR1 MNHEY, CDR2 SVGEGT. V dropped 4 bases and J dropped 7; count of bases not matched to a gene: 9. This CDR3 has 15 amino acids. CDR3 region: CASSLGQGRPGGYTF. DNA for the CDR3: TGTGCCAGCAGTTTGGGACAGGGGAGACCAGGTGGCTACACCTTC.

The chain recombines TRBV10-3 with TRBJ2-2; unclear D gene. This CDR3 region has 16 residues. In germline, CDR1 is ENHRY, CDR2 SYGVKD. V was shortened by 8 bases and J by 0 bases, with 16 bases between the two germline ends. The DNA of the CDR3 is TGTGCCATCCGTGGGCAGGCACACGCGAACACCGGGGAGCTGTTTTTT. It translates to CAIRGQAHANTGELFF.

This clone was seen once. The chain recombines TRBV19 with TRBJ1-4; TRBD1 matches at 10 bases. CDR1 is LNHDA, CDR2 SQIVND, per germline (reference sequence). This CDR3 contains 15 residues. V lost 6 bases and J lost 6; bases outside the gene matches: 7. The CDR3 region is CASRKTGTGDEKLFF. Written as DNA, the CDR3 is TGTGCCAGTAGAAAGACCGGGACAGGGGATGAAAAACTGTTTTTT.

The chain couples TRBV28 to TRBJ2-3, with D unclear. Germline V gene lookup returns CDR1 MDHEN and CDR2 SYDVKM. The CDR3 is 14 amino acids. Trimming left V 2 bases short and J 6 bases short, with 12 bases between. The CDR3 loop reads CASSLPSRPDTQYF. CDR3 nucleotide sequence: TGTGCCAGCAGTTTACCAAGCAGGCCTGATACGCAGTATTTT.

The rearrangement uses TRBV6-6 and TRBJ1-6; 7 bases line up with TRBD1. J lost 8 bases, V lost 5 bases, and 9 bases had no gene match. CDR1 and CDR2 (germline): MNHNY, SVGAGI (reference sequence). The CDR3 is made up of 15 amino acids. CDR3 in DNA: TGTGCCAGCAGTATCCGAGAGAGGGGGCATTCACCCCTCCACTTT. Translation: CASSIRERGHSPLHF.

The chain carries TRBV13 and TRBJ2-1, with a weak D call TRBD2 (6 bases). The CDR3 has 15 residues. Germline values: CDR1 PRHDT, CDR2 FYEKMQ (reference sequence). V dropped 5 bases and J dropped 6 bases, with 17 bases sitting between them. The CDR3 DNA follows: TGTGCCAGCAGCAGTACTAGCCTAAGGGGCAATGAGCAGTTCTTC. Its translation is CASSSTSLRGNEQFF.

This clone has just a few counts. This chain joins TRBV19 and TRBJ1-5, with 7 positions matching TRBD1. The CDR3 length is 15 residues. V lost 3 bases to trimming and J lost 1 base; unmatched junction nucleotides: 3. CDR1 and CDR2 from the germline V gene are LNHDA and SQIVND (reference sequence). This CDR3 is CASSIKGASNQPQHF. CDR3 nucleotide sequence: TGTGCCAGTAGTATTAAGGGGGCAAGCAATCAGCCCCAGCATTTT. The full variable domain, completed using reference TRBV19 and TRBJ1-5, is DGGITQSPKYLFRKEGQNVTLSCEQNLNHDAMYWYRQDPGQGLRLIYYSQIVNDFQKGDIAEGYSVSREKKESFPLTVTSAQKNPTAFYLCASSIKGASNQPQHFGDGTRLSIL.

In DNA, the CDR3 is TGTGCCAGCGGAACAGATAGCAATCAGCCCCAGCATTTT. Its translation: CASGTDSNQPQHF. The chain recombines TRBV28 with TRBJ1-5; no clear D. Trimming took 8 bases from V and 0 from J, leaving 8 bases between them. The CDR3 has 13 amino acids. Germline CDR1 MDHEN, CDR2 SYDVKM.

The chain links TRBV15 to TRBJ1-2, with TRBD1 matching 8 bases. This CDR3 region has 15 residues. With 5 bases clipped from V and 4 bases from J, the junction kept 9 bases outside the gene matches. Germline CDR1 and CDR2: LNHNV and YYDKDF (reference sequence). As DNA, the CDR3 is TGTGCCACCAGCCGGCCGCAGGGGGCCGTCTATGGCTACACCTTC. It is translated as CATSRPQGAVYGYTF. Together with reference TRBV15 and TRBJ1-2, the CDR3 gives the full variable domain: DAMVIQNPRYQVTQFGKPVTLSCSQTLNHNVMYWYQQKSSQAPKLLFHYYDKDFNNEADTPDNFQSRRPNTSFCFLDIRSPGLGDTAMYLCATSRPQGAVYGYTFGSGTRLTVV.

The rearrangement links TRBV27 to TRBJ2-7, with D possibly being TRBD2 (5 bases). V was shortened by 8 bases and J by 11 bases, with 16 bases between the two germline ends. Germline V CDR1 and CDR2: MNHEY, SMNVEV (reference sequence). The CDR3 is 11 residues long. The CDR3 DNA is TGTGCCAGCGGGAGCACCAATAGGGAGTACTTC. Encoded protein: CASGSTNREYF.

The V and J genes are TRBV2 and TRBJ2-1, with 10 bases matching TRBD1. The germline V gene encodes CDR1 SNHLY and CDR2 FYNNEI. The CDR3 loop spans 14 amino acids. V was clipped by 6 bases and J by 7 bases; unmatched bases: 6. CDR3 residues: CASRKGTGVNEQFF. DNA for the CDR3: TGTGCCAGCAGAAAAGGGACAGGGGTTAATGAGCAGTTCTTC.

The J gene is TRBJ1-5, the V gene TRBV28, with 8 bases identical to TRBD1. Germline trimming cut 5 bases from V and 0 bases from J; bases unmatched to any gene: 3. The V gene's germline CDR1 is MDHEN and CDR2 SYDVKM. The length of the CDR3 is 15 residues. The DNA for the CDR3 is TGTGCCAGCAGTCCAGGGGGCGATAGCAATCAGCCCCAGCATTTT. Translated: CASSPGGDSNQPQHF.

This clone has a count of ten or more. V and J are TRBV29-1 and TRBJ1-1, with D uncertain. The CDR3 has 13 amino acids. The V gene lost 4 bases and the J gene lost 4 bases, with 13 bases spanning the gap. Germline lookup yields CDR1 SQVTM and CDR2 ANQGSEA. The CDR3 coding sequence is TGCAGCGTTGTGAAAGGGCGGGTCACTGAAGCTTTCTTT. Its translation is CSVVKGRVTEAFF.

The chain recombines TRBV10-3 with TRBJ1-2, with 10 bases that match TRBD1. V lost 5 bases and J lost 6; bases outside the gene matches: 9. The germline CDR1 and CDR2 sequences are ENHRY and SYGVKD. The CDR3 is 15 residues long. CDR3 sequence: CAISPMLGTGDGYTF. In nucleotides, the CDR3 is TGTGCCATCAGTCCTATGCTTGGGACAGGGGATGGCTACACCTTC.

The chain links TRBV27 to TRBJ2-1; 8 bases are a match to TRBD1. Germline V gene lookup returns CDR1 MNHEY and CDR2 SMNVEV (reference sequence). This CDR3 has 15 amino acids. V shed 6 bases and J 8 bases; nucleotides not matched to a gene: 12. The CDR3 DNA follows: TGTGCCAGCAGAGTACTCCGGGACAGGTATCATGAGCAGTTCTTC. As protein: CASRVLRDRYHEQFF.

The V gene is TRBV28, the J gene TRBJ1-2; 8 bases agree with TRBD1. The CDR3 loop spans 15 amino acids. J gave up 8 bases and V 5 bases, and 13 bases lay outside the gene matches. Germline CDR1 MDHEN, CDR2 SYDVKM. In DNA, the CDR3 is TGTGCCAGCAGTCTATACGCAGGGGGCGCGTGGGGCTACACCTTC. Encoded protein: CASSLYAGGAWGYTF.

The chain has TRBV13 and TRBJ1-2, with D tentatively TRBD1 (6 bases). Germline lookup yields CDR1 PRHDT and CDR2 FYEKMQ (reference sequence). The CDR3 spans 13 residues. The V and J ends lost 7 bases and 6 bases respectively, with 15 bases between them. The DNA for the CDR3 is TGTGCCAGCAACCCCAGGGGCGCGGATGGCTACACCTTC. The encoded protein is CASNPRGADGYTF.

V and J are TRBV6-4 and TRBJ1-6; no clear D gene. V was pared by 3 bases and J by 7 bases, with 10 bases between. Per the germline V gene, CDR1 is MRHNA and CDR2 is SNTAGT. CDR3 length: 14 amino acids. CDR3 nucleotide sequence: TGTGCCAGCAGTGAAACGGGGTTAAATTCACCCCTCCACTTT. It yields the protein CASSETGLNSPLHF.

As DNA, the CDR3 is TGCGCCAGCAGCTCTCAGGGGAGGGGAACTGAAGCTTTCTTT. Translated: CASSSQGRGTEAFF. The V call is TRBV5-1, the J call TRBJ1-1, with a weak D call TRBD1 (6 bases). The V gene lost 3 bases and the J gene lost 5 bases, with 14 bases spanning the gap. This CDR3 has 14 amino acids. Germline CDR1 SGHRS, CDR2 YFSETQ.

CDR3 DNA: TGTGCCAGCAGCCCCGTGGACAAAACTAGCACAGATACGCAGTATTTT. Protein product: CASSPVDKTSTDTQYF. This rearrangement joins TRBV9 to TRBJ2-3, with D possibly being TRBD1 (5 bases). The CDR3 is made up of 16 amino acids. Trimming took 4 bases from V and 0 from J, leaving 15 bases between them. Germline CDR1 SGDLS, CDR2 YYNGEE.